Listed below are T cell receptor beta chains from one sample, sequenced in a study of shared clonotypes between healthy human individuals. Sequencing used immunoSEQ multiplex PCR; TCRdb keeps in-frame clones, though not all of them. Of about 1 million clones detected, about 80% appear once; the ten largest clones hold 1.4%. The sample was memory CD4+ T cells sorted from blood. These TCRs come from a young man in good health. Both conserved end residues are part of each CDR3. The order of the fields is J gene, V gene, D gene, clone size, CDR3 length, CDR3 protein, CDR3 DNA. A D gene is named only where the DNA matches it firmly. Size tells how often a clone was seen (once, few, many) or the class of an expanded clone, and some rows leave it out.

J: TRBJ2-7; V: TRBV6-6; D: .; size: .; length: 13; CDR3: CASSLGSSYEQYF; DNA: TGTGCCAGCAGCCTAGGGTCCTCCTACGAGCAGTACTTC
J: TRBJ1-6; V: TRBV28; D: TRBD1; size: .; length: 16; CDR3: CASSLRTGVNNSPLHF; DNA: TGTGCCAGCAGTTTAAGGACAGGAGTGAATAATTCACCCCTCCACTTT
J: TRBJ2-3; V: TRBV18; D: TRBD1; size: .; length: 15; CDR3: CASSPRTGGADTQYF; DNA: TGTGCCAGCTCACCGCGGACAGGGGGCGCAGATACGCAGTATTTT
J: TRBJ2-1; V: TRBV2; D: .; size: few; length: 16; CDR3: CASLAFSGFVGGEQFF; DNA: TGTGCCAGCCTCGCATTTTCCGGTTTCGTCGGCGGTGAGCAGTTCTTC
J: TRBJ1-1; V: TRBV6-5; D: .; size: .; length: 14; CDR3: CASRTIGVQTEAFF; DNA: TGTGCCAGCAGGACGATAGGGGTTCAGACTGAAGCTTTCTTT
J: TRBJ2-3; V: TRBV7-2; D: .; size: .; length: 15; CDR3: CASSLAGAYTDTQYF; DNA: TGTGCCAGCAGCTTAGCGGGGGCCTACACAGATACGCAGTATTTT
J: TRBJ2-7; V: TRBV10-2; D: .; size: .; length: 13; CDR3: CASSFGTDYEQYF; DNA: TGCGCCAGCAGCTTTGGGACCGATTACGAGCAGTACTTC
J: TRBJ2-3; V: TRBV25-1; D: TRBD1; size: many; length: 14; CDR3: CASGRTGVTDTQYF; DNA: TGTGCCAGCGGGCGGACAGGGGTCACAGATACGCAGTATTTT
J: TRBJ2-3; V: TRBV5-5; D: .; size: .; length: 16; CDR3: CASSLAALTSTDTQYF; DNA: TGTGCCAGCAGCTTGGCCGCTCTAACAAGCACAGATACGCAGTATTTT
J: TRBJ2-3; V: TRBV7-9; D: .; size: few; length: 16; CDR3: CASSRAGLASTDTQYF; DNA: TGTGCCAGCAGCCGCGCGGGGTTAGCTAGCACAGATACGCAGTATTTT
J: TRBJ2-5; V: TRBV5-1; D: TRBD1; size: .; length: 14; CDR3: CASSMTGGGETQYF; DNA: TGCGCCAGCAGCATGACAGGGGGCGGAGAGACCCAGTACTTC
J: TRBJ2-5; V: TRBV9; D: TRBD1; size: .; length: 16; CDR3: CASSVARQGGQETQYF; DNA: TGTGCCAGCAGCGTAGCCCGACAGGGTGGGCAAGAGACCCAGTACTTC
J: TRBJ2-3; V: TRBV4-3; D: .; size: many; length: 15; CDR3: CASSQDWGSPDTQYF; DNA: TGCGCCAGCAGCCAAGATTGGGGGTCCCCAGATACGCAGTATTTT
J: TRBJ2-5; V: TRBV7-2; D: TRBD1; size: .; length: 14; CDR3: CASSHTGDQETQYF; DNA: TGTGCCAGCAGCCACACAGGGGATCAAGAGACCCAGTACTTC
J: TRBJ2-3; V: TRBV9; D: TRBD2; size: .; length: 17; CDR3: CASSVRASGPFTDTQYF; DNA: TGTGCCAGCAGCGTAAGGGCTAGCGGGCCATTCACAGATACGCAGTATTTT
J: TRBJ2-3; V: TRBV6-1; D: TRBD2; size: .; length: 16; CDR3: CASSDGLAVLTDTQYF; DNA: TGTGCCAGCAGTGACGGACTAGCGGTGCTCACAGATACGCAGTATTTT
J: TRBJ2-2; V: TRBV7-2; D: .; size: once; length: 14; CDR3: CASARELSTGELFF; DNA: TGTGCCAGCGCTCGAGAACTAAGCACCGGGGAGCTGTTTTTT
J: TRBJ2-3; V: TRBV5-6; D: TRBD2; size: .; length: 15; CDR3: CASSLELAGVYTQYF; DNA: TGTGCCAGCAGCTTGGAACTAGCGGGAGTATATACGCAGTATTTT
J: TRBJ2-7; V: TRBV14; D: .; size: .; length: 11; CDR3: CASSLHYEQYF; DNA: TGTGCCAGCAGCCTCCACTACGAGCAGTACTTC
J: TRBJ2-7; V: TRBV5-3; D: .; size: .; length: 15; CDR3: CARSTLVGVSYEQYF; DNA: TGTGCCAGAAGTACCCTTGTGGGGGTCTCCTACGAGCAGTACTTC
J: TRBJ2-1; V: TRBV10-1; D: .; size: .; length: 13; CDR3: CASSATSPNEQFF; DNA: TGCGCCAGCAGTGCCACGAGCCCCAATGAGCAGTTCTTC
J: TRBJ2-3; V: TRBV9; D: .; size: .; length: 14; CDR3: CASSRGEVTDTQYF; DNA: TGTGCCAGCAGCAGGGGAGAGGTCACAGATACGCAGTATTTT
J: TRBJ2-2; V: TRBV6-1; D: .; size: .; length: 15; CDR3: CASSGDRRNTGELFF; DNA: TGTGCCAGCAGTGGAGACAGGAGGAACACCGGGGAGCTGTTTTTT
J: TRBJ2-5; V: TRBV29-1; D: .; size: .; length: 13; CDR3: CSGRDAPRETQYF; DNA: TGCAGCGGTCGGGATGCCCCGAGGGAGACCCAGTACTTC
J: TRBJ1-6; V: TRBV14; D: .; size: .; length: 15; CDR3: CASSRLSSYNSPLHF; DNA: TGTGCCAGCAGTCGTCTCAGCTCCTATAATTCACCCCTCCACTTT
J: TRBJ2-3; V: TRBV30; D: .; size: .; length: 12; CDR3: CAWNRITDTQYF; DNA: TGTGCCTGGAATCGCATCACAGATACGCAGTATTTT
J: TRBJ2-7; V: TRBV12-5; D: TRBD1; size: .; length: 15; CDR3: CASGRPGQGSYEQYF; DNA: TGTGCTAGTGGTAGACCGGGACAGGGATCCTACGAGCAGTACTTC
J: TRBJ1-2; V: TRBV6-5; D: TRBD1; size: .; length: 15; CDR3: CASSSGQGAWSGYTF; DNA: TGTGCCAGCAGTTCTGGACAGGGGGCGTGGAGTGGCTACACCTTC
J: TRBJ1-1; V: TRBV7-9; D: .; size: few; length: 14; CDR3: CASSLGRVAGEAFF; DNA: TGTGCCAGCAGCTTAGGTAGGGTGGCTGGCGAAGCTTTCTTT
J: TRBJ2-7; V: TRBV18; D: TRBD1; size: .; length: 13; CDR3: CASSGTGGNEQYF; DNA: TGTGCCAGCTCCGGGACAGGGGGTAACGAGCAGTACTTC
J: TRBJ2-1; V: TRBV4-2; D: .; size: .; length: 16; CDR3: CASSQDPTSRDNEQFF; DNA: TGTGCCAGCAGCCAAGATCCTACCTCCCGGGACAATGAGCAGTTCTTC
J: TRBJ2-7; V: TRBV5-1; D: .; size: .; length: 14; CDR3: CASSLAPENYEQYF; DNA: TGCGCCAGCAGCTTGGCCCCGGAAAACTACGAGCAGTACTTC
J: TRBJ2-7; V: TRBV6-6; D: .; size: few; length: 12; CDR3: CAAATFPYEQYF; DNA: TGTGCCGCAGCTACATTCCCCTACGAGCAGTACTTC
J: TRBJ2-1; V: TRBV5-6; D: .; size: .; length: 13; CDR3: CASSLRHRNEQFF; DNA: TGTGCCAGCAGCTTGCGACACCGTAATGAGCAGTTCTTC